This TCR beta chain appears in the sequencing data of a study of beta chain features in type 1 diabetes. Findings and limits, study-wide: Individuals with type 1 diabetes displayed fewer insertions and more deletions at VDJ junctions. Shorter TCRB CDR3s, moderately but significantly so, marked every one of the four CD4+ subsets in Type 1 diabetes patients. In these data, an HLA type influence on TCRB rearrangement remained unresolved.

The length of the CDR3 is 15 residues. The ends were cut back, 5 bases at V and 6 bases at J, with 16 bases in the middle. Germline lookup yields CDR1 SEHNR and CDR2 FQNEAQ (reference sequence). Isolated RNA was reverse transcribed in full, so expressed TCRB transcripts were sequenced. An average of about 3.6 million reads was obtained for naive, central memory and regulatory T cell samples. The method was immunoSEQ multiplex PCR; TCRdb's version includes in-frame clones alone and lacks a portion of them. Of about 410,000 clones in the sample, over 11% are singletons; the top ten hold about 0.034%. Concerning this clone itself: Its antigen remains unidentified.

Sequenced input: naive CD4+ T cells from blood. This sequence was found in a man younger than 40 in good health. The chain combines TRBV7-9 with TRBJ2-2; D may be TRBD1 or TRBD2 (6 bases each). For the CDR3, the DNA is TGTGCCAGCAGCCCCAATAGGGGGGTACCCGGGGAGCTGTTTTTT. This gives the protein CASSPNRGVPGELFF. The full variable domain, completed using reference TRBV7-9 and TRBJ2-2, is DTGVSQNPRHKITKRGQNVTFRCDPISEHNRLYWYRQTLGQGPEFLTYFQNEAQLEKSRLLSDRFSAERPKGSFSTLEIQRTEQGDSAMYLCASSPNRGVPGELFFGEGSRLTVL.